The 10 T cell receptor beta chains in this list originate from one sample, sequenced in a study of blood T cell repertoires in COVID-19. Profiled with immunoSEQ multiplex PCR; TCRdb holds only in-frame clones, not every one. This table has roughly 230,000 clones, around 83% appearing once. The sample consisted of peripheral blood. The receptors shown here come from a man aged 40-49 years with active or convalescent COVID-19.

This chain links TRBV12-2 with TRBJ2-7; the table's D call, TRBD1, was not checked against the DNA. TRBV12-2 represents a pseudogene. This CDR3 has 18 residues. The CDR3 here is CASRLGSWLGQGANEQYF. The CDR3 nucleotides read TGTGCAAGTCGCTTAGGATCCTGGTTGGGACAGGGGGCGAACGAGCAGTACTTC.

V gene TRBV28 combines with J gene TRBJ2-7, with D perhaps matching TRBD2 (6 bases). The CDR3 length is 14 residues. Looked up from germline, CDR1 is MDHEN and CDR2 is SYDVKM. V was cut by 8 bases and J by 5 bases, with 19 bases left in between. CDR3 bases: TGTGCCAGCTGCACCGGGAGCGGATTTAACGAGCAGTACTTC. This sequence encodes CASCTGSGFNEQYF.

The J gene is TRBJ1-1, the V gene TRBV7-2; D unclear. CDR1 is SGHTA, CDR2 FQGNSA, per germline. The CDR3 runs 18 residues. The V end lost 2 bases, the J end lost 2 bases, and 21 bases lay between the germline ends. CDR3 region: CASSLRRVGGSPNTEAFF. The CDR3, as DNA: TGTGCCAGCAGCTTAAGGCGGGTGGGCGGCAGCCCCAACACTGAAGCTTTCTTT. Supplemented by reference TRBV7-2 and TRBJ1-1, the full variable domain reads GAGVSQSPSNKVTEKGKDVELRCDPISGHTALYWYRQSLGQGLEFLIYFQGNSAPDKSGLPSDRFSAERTGGSVSTLTIQRTQQEDSAVYLCASSLRRVGGSPNTEAFFGQGTRLTVV.

This chain's CDR3 is CASSPAGVMGEQFF. CDR3 DNA sequence: TGTGCCAGCTCACCGGCGGGGGTGATGGGTGAGCAGTTCTTC. The chain uses TRBV18 and TRBJ2-1, with 7 bases matching TRBD2. The CDR3 length is 14 residues. Germline V gene lookup returns CDR1 KGHSH and CDR2 LQKENI. V was pared by 3 bases and J by 9 bases, with 8 bases of the junction left unmatched.

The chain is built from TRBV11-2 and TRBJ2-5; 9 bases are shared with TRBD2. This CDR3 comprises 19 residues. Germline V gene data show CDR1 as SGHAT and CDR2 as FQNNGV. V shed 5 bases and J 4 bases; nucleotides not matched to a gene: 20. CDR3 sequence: CASSPGGGASGVFGETQYF. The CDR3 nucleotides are TGTGCCAGCAGCCCGGGCGGAGGCGCTAGCGGGGTCTTTGGAGAGACCCAGTACTTC.

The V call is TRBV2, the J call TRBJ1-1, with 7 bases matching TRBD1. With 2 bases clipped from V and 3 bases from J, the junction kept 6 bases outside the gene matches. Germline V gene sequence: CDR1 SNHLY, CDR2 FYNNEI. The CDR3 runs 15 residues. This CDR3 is CASSETGRGHTEAFF. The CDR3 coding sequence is TGTGCCAGCAGTGAAACGGGTAGGGGGCACACTGAAGCTTTCTTT.

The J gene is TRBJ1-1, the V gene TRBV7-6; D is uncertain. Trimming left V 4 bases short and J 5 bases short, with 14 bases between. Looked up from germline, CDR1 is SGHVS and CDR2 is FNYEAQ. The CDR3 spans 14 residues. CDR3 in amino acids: CASSSTPLGTEAFF. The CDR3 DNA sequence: TGTGCCAGCAGCTCGACACCCCTGGGTACTGAAGCTTTCTTT.

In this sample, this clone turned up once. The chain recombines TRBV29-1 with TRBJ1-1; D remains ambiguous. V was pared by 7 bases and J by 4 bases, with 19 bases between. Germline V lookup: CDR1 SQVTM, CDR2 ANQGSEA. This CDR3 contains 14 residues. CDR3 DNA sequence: TGCAGCGCCGGCCGGGGTTCCATCCCCACTGAAGCTTTCTTT. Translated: CSAGRGSIPTEAFF. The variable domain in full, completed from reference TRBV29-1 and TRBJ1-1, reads SAVISQKPSRDICQRGTSLTIQCQVDSQVTMMFWYRQQPGQSLTLIATANQGSEATYESGFVIDKFPISRPNLTFSTLTVSNMSPEDSSIYLCSAGRGSIPTEAFFGQGTRLTVV.

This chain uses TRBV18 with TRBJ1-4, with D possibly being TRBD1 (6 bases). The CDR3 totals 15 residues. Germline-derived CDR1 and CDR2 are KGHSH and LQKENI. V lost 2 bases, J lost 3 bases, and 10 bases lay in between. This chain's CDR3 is CASSPNTGPNEKLFF. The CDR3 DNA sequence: TGTGCCAGCTCACCAAACACAGGGCCTAATGAAAAACTGTTTTTT.

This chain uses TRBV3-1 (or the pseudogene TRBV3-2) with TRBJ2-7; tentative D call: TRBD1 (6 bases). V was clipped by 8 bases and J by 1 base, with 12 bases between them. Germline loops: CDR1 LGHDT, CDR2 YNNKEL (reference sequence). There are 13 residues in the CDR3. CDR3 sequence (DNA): TGTGCCAGCGCTCTAGGGGGATCCTACGAGCAGTACTTC. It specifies CASALGGSYEQYF.